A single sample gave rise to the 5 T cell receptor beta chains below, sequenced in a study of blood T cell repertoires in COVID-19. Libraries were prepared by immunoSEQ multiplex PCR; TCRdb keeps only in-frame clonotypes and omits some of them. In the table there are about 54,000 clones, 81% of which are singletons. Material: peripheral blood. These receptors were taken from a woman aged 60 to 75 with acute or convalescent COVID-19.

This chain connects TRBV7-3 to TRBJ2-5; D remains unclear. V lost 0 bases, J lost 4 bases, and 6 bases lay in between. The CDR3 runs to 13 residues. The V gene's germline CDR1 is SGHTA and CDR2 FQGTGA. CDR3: CASSLTRGETQYF. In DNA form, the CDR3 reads TGTGCCAGCAGCTTAACCAGAGGAGAGACCCAGTACTTC.

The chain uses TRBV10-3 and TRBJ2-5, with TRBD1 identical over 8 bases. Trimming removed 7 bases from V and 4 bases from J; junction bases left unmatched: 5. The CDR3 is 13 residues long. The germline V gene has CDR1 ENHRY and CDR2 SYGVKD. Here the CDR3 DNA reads TGTGCCATCACCCACGGACAGGGAGAGACCCAGTACTTC. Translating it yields CAITHGQGETQYF.

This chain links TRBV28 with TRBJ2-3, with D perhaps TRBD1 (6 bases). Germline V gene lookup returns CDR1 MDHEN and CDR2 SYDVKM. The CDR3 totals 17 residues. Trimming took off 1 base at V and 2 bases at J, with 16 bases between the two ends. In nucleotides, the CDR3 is TGTGCCAGCAGTTTATCCCTAACAGGGTCAACCACAGATACGCAGTATTTT. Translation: CASSLSLTGSTTDTQYF.

The CDR3 DNA reads TGTGCCAGCAGGACAACTGGGGCCAACGTCCTGACTTTC. This gives the protein CASRTTGANVLTF. The J gene is TRBJ2-6, the V gene TRBV6-5, with unresolved D. The CDR3 has 13 residues. Trimming took off 6 bases at V and 2 bases at J, with 5 bases between the two ends. The germline V gene encodes CDR1 MNHEY and CDR2 SVGAGI.

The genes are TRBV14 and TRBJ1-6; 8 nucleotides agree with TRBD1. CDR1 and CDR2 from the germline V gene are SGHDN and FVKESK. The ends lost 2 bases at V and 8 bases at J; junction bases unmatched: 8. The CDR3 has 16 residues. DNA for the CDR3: TGTGCCAGCAGCCAATTTCAGGGGGCGCGGGATTCACCCCTCCACTTT. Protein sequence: CASSQFQGARDSPLHF.